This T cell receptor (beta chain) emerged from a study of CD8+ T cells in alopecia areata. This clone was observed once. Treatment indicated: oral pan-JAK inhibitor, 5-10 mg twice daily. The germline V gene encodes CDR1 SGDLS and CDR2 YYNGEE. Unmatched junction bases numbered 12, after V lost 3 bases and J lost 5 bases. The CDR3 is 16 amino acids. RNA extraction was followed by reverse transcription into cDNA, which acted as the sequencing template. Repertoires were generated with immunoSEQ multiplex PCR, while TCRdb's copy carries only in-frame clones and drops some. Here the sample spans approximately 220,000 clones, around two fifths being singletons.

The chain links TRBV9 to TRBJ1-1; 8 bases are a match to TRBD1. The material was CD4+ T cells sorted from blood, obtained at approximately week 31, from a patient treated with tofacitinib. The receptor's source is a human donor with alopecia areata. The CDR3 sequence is CASSAPLPGGLTEAFF. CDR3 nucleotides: TGTGCCAGCAGCGCCCCTTTGCCAGGGGGCTTAACTGAAGCTTTCTTT.